The rows below give T cell receptor beta chains drawn from one sample of a study of beta chain features in type 1 diabetes. Profiled with immunoSEQ multiplex PCR; TCRdb holds only in-frame clones, not every one. The sample has tens of thousands of clones, around 53% seen once; the top ten hold 2% to 3%. Material: Tregs from blood. These receptors all stem from a woman in her 40s with type 1 diabetes. Each CDR3 is given with its conserved first and last residue. A D gene is named only where the DNA matches it firmly. The size entry is marked missing in some rows and otherwise reads once, few, many or a size class.

j_call v_call d_call clone_size cdr3_nt cdr3_aa
TRBJ2-3 TRBV5-1 TRBD2 . TGCGCCAGCAGCTTGATCGCGGGGGAGGGAGATACGCAGTATTTT CASSLIAGEGDTQYF
TRBJ1-1 TRBV18 TRBD1 . TGTGCCAGCTCACCAATGTCAGGGGGCGAGACTGAAGCTTTCTTT CASSPMSGGETEAFF
TRBJ1-1 TRBV20-1 . . TGCAGTGCCACCGGAGCTTTCTTT CSATGAFF
TRBJ2-7 TRBV6-5 TRBD1 . TGTGCCAGCAGACCCCCACGACAGGGGGACGAGCAGTACTTC CASRPPRQGDEQYF
TRBJ2-3 TRBV7-9 TRBD1 . TGTGCCAGCAGCTTGATGGGACAGGCCCGAACAGATACGCAGTATTTT CASSLMGQARTDTQYF
TRBJ2-5 TRBV7-7 TRBD1 . TGTGCCAGCAGCCGACAGGGGGGGGAGACCCAGTACTTC CASSRQGGETQYF
TRBJ2-5 TRBV5-5 . . TGTGCCAGCAGCTTGGTGTCTCGAGGAGAGACCCAGTACTTC CASSLVSRGETQYF
TRBJ1-3 TRBV7-9 . few TGTGCCAGCAGCTTAGGACTGAACTCTGGAAACACCATATATTTT CASSLGLNSGNTIYF
TRBJ1-1 TRBV5-6 TRBD1 few TGTGCCAGCAGCTCTAGGAAACAGGGGCTGAACACTGAAGCTTTCTTT CASSSRKQGLNTEAFF
TRBJ2-7 TRBV7-2 . . TGTGCCAGCAGCTTAGCAGGGGGTCTCCTTTACGAGCAGTACTTC CASSLAGGLLYEQYF
TRBJ2-3 TRBV5-6 . . TGTGCCAGCAGCTTCCAGGTCACAGATACGCAGTATTTT CASSFQVTDTQYF
TRBJ2-1 TRBV14 TRBD2 medium-sized TGTGCCAGCAGCCAAGGCCTAGCGGGAGAATACAATGAGCAGTTCTTC CASSQGLAGEYNEQFF
TRBJ1-1 TRBV4-3 . few TGCGCCAGCAGCCAAGGCATAGGAGCGACTAACGGGGCTTTCTTT CASSQGIGATNGAFF
TRBJ2-2 TRBV6-6 TRBD1 few TGTGCCAGCATCGGGGACAGGAGGAACACCGGGGAGCTGTTTTTT CASIGDRRNTGELFF
TRBJ2-1 TRBV7-9 TRBD1 few TGTGCCAGCAGCTCGCTCGGGACAGGGAAAAAAAATGAGCAGTTCTTC CASSSLGTGKKNEQFF
TRBJ2-7 TRBV28 . . TGTGCCAGCGTAGGAGGGAACGAGCAGTACTTC CASVGGNEQYF
TRBJ1-4 TRBV18 . many TGTGCCAGCTCACGGACTTTAGGAGGAGACGACGGAGAAAAACTGTTTTTT CASSRTLGGDDGEKLFF
TRBJ2-7 TRBV6-6 . . TGTGCCAGCAGACGTTACACCTACGAGCAGTACTTC CASRRYTYEQYF
TRBJ1-4 TRBV5-1 . . TGCGCCAGCAGCCGACAGTCAACTAATGAAAAACTGTTTTTT CASSRQSTNEKLFF
TRBJ2-7 TRBV28 TRBD2 . TGTGCCAGCAGGGCTAGCGGGACTTACTACGAGCAGTACTTC CASRASGTYYEQYF
TRBJ2-7 TRBV7-9 . . TGTGCCAGCAGCTCCCAGGGGACCGGCGAGCAGTACTTC CASSSQGTGEQYF
TRBJ2-6 TRBV28 TRBD1 . TGTGCCAGCAGCCCGACCGGGACAGGGACACCTGGGGCCAACGTCCTGACTTTC CASSPTGTGTPGANVLTF